A selection of T cell receptor beta chains follows, all from one sample in a study of regulatory T cells in long-lasting Graves disease. TCRdb re-called the multiplex PCR reads with MiXCR, one entry per CDR3 protein. The sample gives 300,000 to 400,000 distinct CDR3 sequences, about a sixth of which show up once; around a fifth is in the top ten. This specimen consisted of peripheral blood mononuclear cells (PBMCs), obtained at new diagnosis, from a patient treated with antithyroid drugs. These receptors all stem from a female donor with Graves disease. The CDR3 runs from the conserved cysteine through the conserved F or W. The D gene is left open where the match is weak. Clone size is not always given. Where it is, it says once, few, many or a class for expanded clones.

.,TRBJ1-6,TRBV10-1,.,TGCGCCAGCTCGCAGGAGAAACATTCACCCCTCCACTTT,CASSQEKHSPLHF
many,TRBJ1-1,TRBV6-4,.,TGTGCCAGCAGTGCCATGACAGGAGATGAGAACACTGAAGCTTTCTTT,CASSAMTGDENTEAFF
.,TRBJ2-1,TRBV5-1,TRBD2,TGCGCCAGCAGCGGTGGCGAACTAGCGGGGGGGCACAATGAGCAGTTCTTC,CASSGGELAGGHNEQFF
many,TRBJ2-7,TRBV2,.,TGTGCCAGCAGTGACGCAGGGGTAGGCGAGCAGTACTTC,CASSDAGVGEQYF
.,TRBJ2-5,TRBV9,.,TGTGCCAGCAGCGTAGCGTACAGTCCCCCAGAGACCCAGTACTTC,CASSVAYSPPETQYF
.,TRBJ1-2,TRBV4-1,TRBD1,TGCGCCAGCAGCCAAGACAGAGGACAGGGCCTCTATGGCTACACCTTC,CASSQDRGQGLYGYTF
few,TRBJ2-7,TRBV28,.,TGTGCCAGCCGGATGGGCCTCGACTACGAGCAGTACTTC,CASRMGLDYEQYF
many,TRBJ1-1,TRBV5-1,.,TGCGCCAGCAGCTCCGTCGGGGGCACTGAAGCTTTCTTT,CASSSVGGTEAFF
many,TRBJ2-2,TRBV5-1,TRBD1,TGCGCCAGCAGCTTAAGGGGGCTAGGGAACACCGGGGAGCTGTTTTTT,CASSLRGLGNTGELFF
.,TRBJ2-7,TRBV7-9,.,TGTGCCAGCAGCCCCGTGAGAGGTACCTACGAGCAGTACTTC,CASSPVRGTYEQYF
many,TRBJ1-1,TRBV12-3/TRBV12-4,.,TGTGCCAGCAGTTTCTATCCGAGCCCAAACACTGAAGCTTTCTTT,CASSFYPSPNTEAFF
once,TRBJ2-5,TRBV12-3/TRBV12-4,TRBD2,TGTGCCAGCAGTACTCTAGCGGAACAAGAGACCCAGTACTTC,CASSTLAEQETQYF
many,TRBJ2-7,TRBV5-1,.,TGCGCCAGCAGCTCCCGGACGGGCGGAGGAGAGCAGTACTTC,CASSSRTGGGEQYF
many,TRBJ2-2,TRBV20-1,TRBD2,TGCAGTGCTAGAGGACGGGAGGGGGCCGGGGAGCTGTTTTTT,CSARGREGAGELFF
many,TRBJ2-7,TRBV3-1,.,TGTGCCCGCATCCCTCTTCGATCAATTATCATATACTACGAGCAGTACTTC,CARIPLRSIIIYYEQYF
many,TRBJ2-7,TRBV20-1,.,TGCAGTGCTAGAGATGTTCAGGAACGGATCTACGAGCAGTACTTC,CSARDVQERIYEQYF
many,TRBJ2-3,TRBV5-1,TRBD2,TGTGCCAGCAGCCTGATAAGCGGGGCTAGCACAGATACGCAGTATTTT,CASSLISGASTDTQYF
.,TRBJ2-2,TRBV12-5,.,TGTGCTAGTGGGAACGGGAGGAACACCGGGGAGCTGTTTTTT,CASGNGRNTGELFF
few,TRBJ2-3,TRBV7-6,TRBD2,TGTGCCAGCAGCTTAAGGCTATCTAGCGGGCCTAGCACAGATACGCAGTATTTT,CASSLRLSSGPSTDTQYF
.,TRBJ1-2,TRBV7-2,TRBD1,TGTGCCAGCAGTCCGGACAGGGCTGCCTATGGCTACACCTTC,CASSPDRAAYGYTF
.,TRBJ2-2,TRBV27,TRBD2,TGTGCCAGCACCGGACTAGCGGCGAACACCGGGGAGCTGTTTTTT,CASTGLAANTGELFF
many,TRBJ2-7,TRBV27,TRBD2,TGTGCCAGCACCGGGGGGGGTGCCCCCTACGAGCAGTACTTC,CASTGGGAPYEQYF
many,TRBJ2-7,TRBV27,TRBD2,TGTGCCAGCAGTCCTAGCGGGAGTAAGTACGAGCAGTACTTC,CASSPSGSKYEQYF
few,TRBJ2-1,TRBV25-1,.,TGTGCCAGCAGTCAGACTGCGTCCTCAATCTACAATGAGCAGTTCTTC,CASSQTASSIYNEQFF
few,TRBJ2-2,TRBV4-3,.,TGCGCCAGCAGCGAAGGGGACTCTCCGATAAACACCGGGGAGCTGTTTTTT,CASSEGDSPINTGELFF
.,TRBJ2-5,TRBV13,.,TGTGCCAGCAGCCAAGAAGGGGGATTACAAGAGACCCAGTACTTC,CASSQEGGLQETQYF
many,TRBJ2-7,TRBV10-2,.,TGCGCCAGCACAGACAGTTCCCTTTGGGGAGAGCAGTACTTC,CASTDSSLWGEQYF
.,TRBJ2-5,TRBV6-2/TRBV6-3,.,TGTGCCAGCAGTTACTTTCCTCGGGGGGCGGAGACCCAGTACTTC,CASSYFPRGAETQYF
.,TRBJ2-1,TRBV10-1,TRBD2,TGCGCCAGCACCGCCGGGAGCGGGAGGAATGAGCAGTTCTTC,CASTAGSGRNEQFF
many,TRBJ1-2,TRBV20-1,TRBD1,TGCAGTGCTAGCCCGGGACAGGGGGCAGGAGGCTACACCTTC,CSASPGQGAGGYTF
many,TRBJ2-7,TRBV3-1,.,TGTGCCAGCAGCCAAGAACAGGATCGAGAGCGGTACTTC,CASSQEQDRERYF
few,TRBJ2-5,TRBV19,.,TGTGCCAGTAGTATAGGAGGACCTGGCGGAAAGACCCAGTACTTC,CASSIGGPGGKTQYF
many,TRBJ2-7,TRBV20-1,.,TGCAGTGCAACTACCCCGGCCCGCGAGCCCTACGAGCAGTACTTC,CSATTPAREPYEQYF
.,TRBJ2-3,TRBV28,.,TGTGCCAGCAGTTTCTCTCGGATATCGGGGGACACAGATACGCAGTATTTT,CASSFSRISGDTDTQYF
many,TRBJ2-1,TRBV11-2,TRBD2,TGCGCCAGCAGCTTTAGAGGGGGGACTAGCTCCTACAATGAGCAGCTCTTC,CASSFRGGTSSYNEQLF